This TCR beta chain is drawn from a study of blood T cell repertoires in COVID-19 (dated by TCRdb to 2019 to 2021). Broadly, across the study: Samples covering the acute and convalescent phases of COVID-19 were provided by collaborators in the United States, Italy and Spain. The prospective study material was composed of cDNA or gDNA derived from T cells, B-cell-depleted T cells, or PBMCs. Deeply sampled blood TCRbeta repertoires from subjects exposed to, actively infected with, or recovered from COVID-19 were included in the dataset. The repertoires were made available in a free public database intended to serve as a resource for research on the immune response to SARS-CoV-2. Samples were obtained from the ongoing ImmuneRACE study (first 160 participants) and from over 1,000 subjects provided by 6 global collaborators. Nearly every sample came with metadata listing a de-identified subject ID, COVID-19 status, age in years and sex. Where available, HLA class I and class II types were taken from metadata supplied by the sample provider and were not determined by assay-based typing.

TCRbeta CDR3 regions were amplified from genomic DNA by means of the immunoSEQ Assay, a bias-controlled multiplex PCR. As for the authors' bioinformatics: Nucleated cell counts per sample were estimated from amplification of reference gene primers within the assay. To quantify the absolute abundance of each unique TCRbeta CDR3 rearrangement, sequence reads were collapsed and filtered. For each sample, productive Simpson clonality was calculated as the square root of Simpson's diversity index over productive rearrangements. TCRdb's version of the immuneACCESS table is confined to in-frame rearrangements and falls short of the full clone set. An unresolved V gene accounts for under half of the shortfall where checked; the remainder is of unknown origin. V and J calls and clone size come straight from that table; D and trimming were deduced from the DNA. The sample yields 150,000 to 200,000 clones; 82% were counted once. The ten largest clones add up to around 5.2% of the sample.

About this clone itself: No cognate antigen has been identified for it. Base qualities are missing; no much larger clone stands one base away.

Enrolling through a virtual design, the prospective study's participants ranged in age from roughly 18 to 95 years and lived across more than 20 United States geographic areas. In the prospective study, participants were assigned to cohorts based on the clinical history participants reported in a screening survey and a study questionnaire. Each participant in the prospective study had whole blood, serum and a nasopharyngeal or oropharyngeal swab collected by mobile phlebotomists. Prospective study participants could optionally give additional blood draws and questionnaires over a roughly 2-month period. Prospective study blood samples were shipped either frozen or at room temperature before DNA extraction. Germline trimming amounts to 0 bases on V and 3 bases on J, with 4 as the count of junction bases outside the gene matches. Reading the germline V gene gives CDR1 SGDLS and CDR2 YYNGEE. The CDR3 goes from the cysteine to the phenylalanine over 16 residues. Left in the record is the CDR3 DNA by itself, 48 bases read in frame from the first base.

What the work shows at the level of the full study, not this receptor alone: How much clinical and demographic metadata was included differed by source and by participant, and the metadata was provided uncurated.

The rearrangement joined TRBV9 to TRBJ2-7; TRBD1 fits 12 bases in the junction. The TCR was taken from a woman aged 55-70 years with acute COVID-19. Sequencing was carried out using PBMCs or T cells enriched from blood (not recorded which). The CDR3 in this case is CASSVAGTGGFYEQYF. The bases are TGTGCCAGCAGCGTAGCCGGGACAGGGGGCTTCTACGAGCAGTACTTC.